Described below is a single TCR beta chain sequence and its context. The target antigen is unknown. This sample was included in a study of T cell responses to AZD1222 COVID-19 vaccine. Overall study context: Analyses pooled second doses at about 4 or about 12 weeks.

The CDR3 contains 13 residues. The germline gives CDR1 SGHTA, CDR2 FQGNSA. V was clipped by 4 bases and J by 8 bases, with 11 bases between them. Sequencing used immunoSEQ multiplex PCR; TCRdb keeps in-frame clones, though not all of them. This table holds approximately 82,000 clones, 70% to 90% found once. Study outcomes and limitations: The study sampled repertoires only after the peak T cell response. A mostly white British donor set with more females was recruited, and clonal diversity was possibly underestimated. Unmutated variant regions are reportedly the target of nearly half of TCRs that are spike-specific.

This TCR came from an adult in good health. The chain couples TRBV7-2 to TRBJ1-4, with a tentative D call TRBD1 (6 bases). The input for sequencing was peripheral blood, taken on day 0 of AZD1222 vaccination. The CDR3 region is CASSYWGHEKLFF. In DNA, the CDR3 is TGTGCCAGCAGCTACTGGGGGCACGAAAAACTGTTTTTT.